Listed below are T cell receptor beta chains from one sample, sequenced in a study of blood T cell repertoires in COVID-19. The assay was immunoSEQ multiplex PCR, and TCRdb's table has in-frame clones only and misses some. The sample gives 300,000 or so clones, more than 70% of which show up once; roughly 7.1% is in the top ten. Sequencing input: peripheral blood. The receptors shown here come from a woman aged 50 to 65 who had recovered from COVID-19. Each CDR3 is given without its conserved first and last residue.

V	J	CDR3
TRBV3-1/TRBV3-2	TRBJ2-5	ASSRSGRETQY
TRBV5-5	TRBJ1-2	ASSRTAMDYGYT
TRBV5-4	TRBJ2-5	ASSEGLGAQETQY
TRBV18	TRBJ1-2	ASSPSSLQAGYGYT
TRBV27	TRBJ1-1	ASRGQGGYTEAF
TRBV7-6	TRBJ1-6	ASSLRSPQVYNSPLH
TRBV6-5	TRBJ2-7	ASRATGGLYEQY
TRBV18	TRBJ2-3	ASSAGTSGYTDTQY
TRBV4-3	TRBJ2-7	ASSQVRTGRDEQY
TRBV6-5	TRBJ1-1	ASSRQGQAF